This T cell receptor (beta chain) is from a study of shared clonotypes between healthy human individuals. Whole-study results and caveats: At large depth, rarefaction still showed sorted-subset sequencing to be incomplete. Only blood underwent sampling, and tissue repertoires likely differ.

V was clipped by 6 bases and J by 0 bases, with 8 bases between them. The CDR3 has 13 residues. Germline V gene lookup returns CDR1 KGHSH and CDR2 LQKENI. A few counts support this clone. Its specificity is not known. Other DNA sequences of this sample code for an identical CDR3. The authors ran the assay at deep level. Clones were read by immunoSEQ multiplex PCR, and TCRdb kept only the in-frame ones, dropping some. The sample shows about 730,000 clones, just under 75% of them seen only once. Naive CD45RA+ and memory CD45RA-negative subsets were split from CD4+ cells. The chain has TRBV18 and TRBJ1-1; D is perhaps TRBD1 (6 bases). The sample consisted of memory CD4+ T cells sorted from blood. Indicated subset: CD45RA-negative fraction. The clonotype was recovered from a woman aged 25-40 years in good health. The CDR3 region has the DNA TGTGCCAGCTCCCAGGGGATGAACACTGAAGCTTTCTTT. As protein: CASSQGMNTEAFF. Together with reference TRBV18 and TRBJ1-1, the CDR3 gives the full variable domain: NAGVMQNPRHLVRRRGQEARLRCSPMKGHSHVYWYRQLPEEGLKFMVYLQKENIIDESGMPKERFSAEFPKEGPSILRIQQVVRGDSAAYFCASSQGMNTEAFFGQGTRLTVV.